This passage covers 8 T cell receptor beta chains from one sample sequenced in a study of blood T cell repertoires in COVID-19. Here immunoSEQ multiplex PCR was the method, and the copy in TCRdb shows in-frame clones only, minus some. The table lists roughly 190,000 clones, approximately 94% of them singletons. Sequences were obtained from peripheral blood. Every receptor here comes from a man aged 30-40 years with COVID-19, enrolled during active disease.

This chain joins TRBV5-6 and TRBJ2-7, with a weak D call TRBD1 (6 bases). Germline CDR1 SGHDT, CDR2 YYEEEE. V gave up 7 bases and J gave up 4 bases, with 15 bases separating them. The CDR3 length is 13 residues. The CDR3 loop reads CASCRDTAYEQYF. CDR3 DNA sequence: TGTGCCAGCTGTCGGGACACCGCGTACGAGCAGTACTTC.

The rearrangement joins TRBV11-2 to TRBJ2-5, with 11 bases identical to TRBD1. The CDR3 is made up of 15 amino acids. The trim removed 4 bases at V and 2 bases at J, leaving 3 bases unmatched. The germline V gene encodes CDR1 SGHAT and CDR2 FQNNGV. CDR3 sequence: CASSSRDRGQETQYF. CDR3 coding DNA: TGTGCCAGCAGCTCCCGGGACAGGGGGCAAGAGACCCAGTACTTC. The whole variable domain, filled in from reference TRBV11-2 and TRBJ2-5, reads EAGVAQSPRYKIIEKRQSVAFWCNPISGHATLYWYQQILGQGPKLLIQFQNNGVVDDSQLPKDRFSAERLKGVDSTLKIQPAKLEDSAVYLCASSSRDRGQETQYFGPGTRLLVL.

The chain employs TRBV4-1 and TRBJ2-3; 12 positions agree with TRBD2. Germline V lookup: CDR1 MGHRA, CDR2 YSYEKL. This CDR3 has 18 amino acids. With V trimmed by 5 bases and J by 1 base, 10 bases remained unmatched. CDR3 loop: CASSTQTRTSGGTDTQYF. The CDR3 nucleotides are TGCGCCAGCAGCACGCAGACGCGGACTAGCGGGGGCACAGATACGCAGTATTTT.

The genes are TRBV18 and TRBJ2-2, with 10 bases lining up with TRBD2. CDR1 and CDR2 (germline): KGHSH, LQKENI. V shed 0 bases and J 7 bases; nucleotides not matched to a gene: 8. The CDR3 has 17 residues. The CDR3 here is CASSPPQAGGRIGELFF. The CDR3 DNA reads TGTGCCAGCTCACCACCCCAAGCGGGGGGGCGTATCGGGGAGCTGTTTTTT.

V and J are TRBV4-1 and TRBJ1-1; D may be TRBD1 (5 bases). Germline CDR1 is MGHRA and CDR2 is YSYEKL. The CDR3 spans 16 residues. V was pared by 0 bases and J by 5 bases, with 16 bases between. CDR3 amino acids: CASSQDPGAVRTEAFF. In DNA form, the CDR3 reads TGCGCCAGCAGCCAAGATCCTGGGGCAGTGAGGACTGAAGCTTTCTTT.

This clone was detected only a few times. The chain combines TRBV18 with TRBJ2-3, with D tentatively TRBD2 (6 bases). The V and J ends lost 3 bases and 2 bases respectively, with 12 bases between them. The CDR3 sequence is 15 residues long. Germline CDR1 is KGHSH and CDR2 is LQKENI. The CDR3: CASSPAGRTTDTQYF. The CDR3 bases are TGTGCCAGCTCACCGGCGGGGCGAACCACAGATACGCAGTATTTT.

The chain combines TRBV2 with TRBJ1-5, with 7 bases that match TRBD1. J was trimmed by 7 bases and V by 6 bases; bases with no gene match: 12. CDR1 and CDR2 from the germline V gene are SNHLY and FYNNEI. The CDR3 totals 15 residues. The CDR3 sequence: CASRPDRTGYQPQHF. The CDR3 coding sequence is TGTGCCAGCAGACCAGACAGGACAGGTTACCAGCCCCAGCATTTT.

CDR3 sequence (DNA): TGTGCCAGCGGTCCCGGGGACACCTACGAGCAGTACTTC. Translating gives CASGPGDTYEQYF. The chain combines TRBV2 with TRBJ2-7; TRBD1 might be the D (6 bases). The ends were cut back, 8 bases at V and 2 bases at J, with 13 bases in the middle. Per the germline V gene, CDR1 is SNHLY and CDR2 is FYNNEI. The CDR3 spans 13 residues.